The 24 T cell receptor beta chains presented below share a single source sample, sequenced in a study of immune evolution from preneoplasia to lung adenocarcinoma. Here immunoSEQ multiplex PCR was the method, and the copy in TCRdb shows in-frame clones only, minus some. The sample has 13,000 to 15,000 clones, about four fifths seen once. Specimen: FFPE minimally invasive lung adenocarcinoma tissue. These receptor sequences come from a person aged 55-80 years with lung adenocarcinoma.

The chain uses TRBV28 and TRBJ1-5, with a weak D call TRBD1 (6 bases). Germline CDR1 is MDHEN and CDR2 is SYDVKM. This CDR3 spans 14 amino acids. The ends were cut back, 6 bases at V and 7 bases at J, with 16 bases in the middle. In DNA, the CDR3 is TGTGCCAGCAGCAAACTGACAGGCCACCAGCCCCAGCATTTT. Translation gives CASSKLTGHQPQHF.

This chain uses TRBV19 with TRBJ2-2, with 11 bases aligning to TRBD2. Looked up from germline, CDR1 is LNHDA and CDR2 is SQIVND (reference sequence). Trimming took 7 bases from V and 4 from J; bases not matched to a gene: 17. The CDR3 spans 19 residues. The CDR3 nucleotides are TGTGCCAGTATGGGGCCCTTAGCGGGAGGGCCCTCGGGCACCGGGGAGCTGTTTTTT. As protein: CASMGPLAGGPSGTGELFF.

This sequence joins TRBV7-2 and TRBJ2-5; 9 bases match TRBD2. Trimming removed 1 base from V and 1 base from J; junction bases left unmatched: 4. Germline V CDR1 and CDR2: SGHTA, FQGNSA. The CDR3 length is 16 residues. This CDR3 reads CASSLVGSGGQETQYF. The DNA of the CDR3 is TGTGCCAGCAGCTTAGTGGGTAGCGGGGGCCAAGAGACCCAGTACTTC.

This chain connects TRBV29-1 to TRBJ1-2; D possibly corresponds to TRBD1 (6 bases). The CDR3 is 15 amino acids. Germline V lookup: CDR1 SQVTM, CDR2 ANQGSEA. V was cut by 1 base and J by 3 bases, with 15 bases left in between. CDR3 coding DNA: TGCAGCGTTGAAGCCGGACAGTCGGGGGACTATGGCTACACCTTC. It codes for CSVEAGQSGDYGYTF.

The chain joins TRBV28 to TRBJ1-1, with D maybe TRBD1 (5 bases). V was shortened by 4 bases and J by 1 base, with 16 bases between the two germline ends. In germline, CDR1 is MDHEN, CDR2 SYDVKM. CDR3 length equals 16 residues. This CDR3 is CASSSLTGRTNTEAFF. The CDR3 bases are TGTGCCAGCAGTTCTCTTACAGGACGAACGAACACTGAAGCTTTCTTT.

The V call is TRBV28, the J call TRBJ1-4, with 8 positions matching TRBD1. Germline V gene sequence: CDR1 MDHEN, CDR2 SYDVKM. The CDR3 extends over 15 amino acids. The J segment lost 7 bases and the V segment lost 2 bases, leaving 6 bases of the junction unmatched. The CDR3 region is CASSLRTGFGEKLFF. The CDR3 nucleotides read TGTGCCAGCAGTTTACGGACAGGGTTTGGTGAAAAACTGTTTTTT.

This clone was seen just once. In DNA form, the CDR3 reads TGTGCCTGGATGGGCGGATCCACAGATACGCAGTATTTT. It translates to CAWMGGSTDTQYF. The J gene is TRBJ2-3, the V gene TRBV30; D gene uncertain. V lost 4 bases to trimming and J lost 2 bases, with 10 bases between them. The CDR3 covers 13 residues. In germline, CDR1 is GTSNPN, CDR2 SVGIG (reference sequence).

Only one count was recorded for this clone. V and J are TRBV10-3 and TRBJ1-5; D ambiguous. The V gene's germline CDR1 is ENHRY and CDR2 SYGVKD. The CDR3 runs 13 residues. V was shortened by 7 bases and J by 0 bases, with 7 bases between the two germline ends. DNA of the CDR3: TGTGCCATCACTGACGGTAGCAATCAGCCCCAGCATTTT. Protein: CAITDGSNQPQHF.

The chain has TRBV7-6 and TRBJ1-6; D perhaps matches TRBD1 (5 bases). Trimming left V 4 bases short and J 7 bases short, with 8 bases between. Germline assignment: CDR1 SGHVS and CDR2 FNYEAQ. The CDR3 runs 13 residues. Here the CDR3 DNA reads TGTGCCAGCAGCTCCGACAGAAATTCACCCCTCCACTTT. This gives the protein CASSSDRNSPLHF.

The chain uses TRBV7-9 and TRBJ2-7; possibly TRBD1 for D (5 bases). The V end lost 5 bases, the J end lost 7 bases, and 21 bases lay between the germline ends. The germline V gene encodes CDR1 SEHNR and CDR2 FQNEAQ (reference sequence). The CDR3 is made up of 15 amino acids. The CDR3 protein is CASSPPRRVGLEQYF. The CDR3 region has the DNA TGTGCCAGCAGCCCCCCTCGCAGGGTAGGGTTGGAGCAGTACTTC.

V and J are TRBV28 and TRBJ2-1, with 9 positions matching TRBD2. Germline V lookup: CDR1 MDHEN, CDR2 SYDVKM. The CDR3 totals 16 residues. V trimming: 5 bases; J trimming: 4 bases; junction bases outside the gene matches: 9. CDR3: CASSPSTSGNYNEQFF. The CDR3 DNA reads TGTGCCAGCAGTCCATCGACTAGCGGCAATTACAATGAGCAGTTCTTC.

The chain recombines TRBV28 with TRBJ2-7; 12 nucleotides match TRBD2. This CDR3 contains 17 residues. The trim removed 4 bases at V and 3 bases at J, leaving 10 bases unmatched. Germline-derived CDR1 and CDR2 are MDHEN and SYDVKM. The CDR3 region is CASSSTATSGGRYEQYF. The CDR3 coding sequence is TGTGCCAGCAGTTCTACCGCTACTAGCGGGGGGCGCTACGAGCAGTACTTC. Full variable domain (outside the CDR3, taken from reference TRBV28 and TRBJ2-7): DVKVTQSSRYLVKRTGEKVFLECVQDMDHENMFWYRQDPGLGLRLIYFSYDVKMKEKGDIPEGYSVSREKKERFSLILESASTNQTSMYLCASSSTATSGGRYEQYFGPGTRLTVT.

This sequence joins TRBV19 and TRBJ2-7, with 7 bases aligning to TRBD1. Trimming at V came to 4 bases and at J to 2 bases, leaving 5 bases not matched to a gene. The CDR3 covers 14 residues. Germline assignment: CDR1 LNHDA and CDR2 SQIVND (reference sequence). CDR3 DNA sequence: TGTGCCAGTAGTACTGGGACAGCTGCCTACGAGCAGTACTTC. It translates to CASSTGTAAYEQYF.

There are a few counts of this clone. The V call is TRBV4-1, the J call TRBJ1-6; D is ambiguous. This CDR3 has 13 amino acids. Germline CDR1 and CDR2: MGHRA and YSYEKL. Trimming took 0 bases from V and 9 from J, leaving 6 bases between them. CDR3 residues: CASSQEVRSPLHF. The CDR3 nucleotides read TGCGCCAGCAGCCAAGAAGTCCGTTCACCCCTCCACTTT.

V is TRBV5-5 and J is TRBJ2-7; 13 bases fit TRBD2. Germline trimming cut 4 bases from V and 3 bases from J; bases unmatched to any gene: 4. CDR3 length: 15 amino acids. Germline lookup yields CDR1 SGHKS and CDR2 YYEKEE (reference sequence). This chain's CDR3 is CASSTGLAGLYEQYF. CDR3 nucleotide sequence: TGTGCCAGCAGCACGGGACTAGCGGGACTCTACGAGCAGTACTTC.

This clone has only a few counts. The chain links TRBV6-5 to TRBJ2-2, with D perhaps given as TRBD1 or TRBD2 (5 bases each). V was pared by 6 bases and J by 8 bases, with 10 bases between. Germline values: CDR1 MNHEY, CDR2 SVGAGI. CDR3 size: 12 residues. The CDR3 DNA reads as TGTGCCAGCAGATCCGGGGCAGGGGAGCTGTTTTTT. Amino acids: CASRSGAGELFF.

As for this clone: Relative to the germline gene, one junction end is altered; a read error may explain this. This sequence joins TRBV7-7 and TRBJ1-3, with TRBD1 as a possible D gene (5 bases). The germline CDR1 and CDR2 sequences are SSHAT and FNYEAQ (reference sequence). The CDR3 has 15 amino acids. The CDR3 DNA follows: TGTGCTAGCAGCTTGGGACCGGGACGCGGAAACACCATATATTTT. Residues: CASSLGPGRGNTIYF.

The chain couples TRBV6-6 to TRBJ1-5; 8 bases agree with TRBD1. Germline values: CDR1 MNHNY, CDR2 SVGAGI (reference sequence). Trimming cost V 6 bases and J 5 bases; bases outside gene matches: 9. CDR3 length equals 15 residues. DNA of the CDR3: TGTGCCAGCAGACAACGGACAGGGTGGGATCAGCCCCAGCATTTT. Protein sequence: CASRQRTGWDQPQHF.

This sequence joins TRBV7-2 and TRBJ2-7; 10 bases line up with TRBD1. The J segment lost 4 bases and the V segment lost 5 bases, leaving 5 bases of the junction unmatched. The CDR3 extends over 14 amino acids. The germline V gene encodes CDR1 SGHTA and CDR2 FQGNSA. CDR3 DNA: TGTGCCAGCAGCCGGGACAGGGGAGTGTACGAGCAGTACTTC. Its protein is CASSRDRGVYEQYF.

In this sample, this clone turned up a few times. The rearrangement joins TRBV27 to TRBJ1-1, with a possible D match to TRBD1 (5 bases). The germline V gene encodes CDR1 MNHEY and CDR2 SMNVEV (reference sequence). The CDR3 loop spans 11 amino acids. V was shortened by 7 bases and J by 6 bases, with 9 bases between the two germline ends. CDR3 protein: CASKRGAEAFF. CDR3 sequence (DNA): TGTGCCAGCAAAAGGGGAGCTGAAGCTTTCTTT.

V gene TRBV2 combines with J gene TRBJ1-4; D call uncertain. From germline, CDR1 is SNHLY and CDR2 FYNNEI. This CDR3 is built from 13 residues. V shed 6 bases and J shed 5 bases, with 10 bases lying between them. The CDR3 sequence: CASSLRANEKLFF. The CDR3, as DNA: TGTGCCAGCAGCTTACGGGCCAATGAAAAACTGTTTTTT. The full variable domain, with the rest looked up from reference TRBV2 and TRBJ1-4, is EPEVTQTPSHQVTQMGQEVILRCVPISNHLYFYWYRQILGQKVEFLVSFYNNEISEKSEIFDDQFSVERPDGSNFTLKIRSTKLEDSAMYFCASSLRANEKLFFGSGTQLSVL.

The J gene is TRBJ2-7, the V gene TRBV7-9; unclear D gene. This CDR3 spans 13 amino acids. V lost 4 bases and J 3 bases, leaving 10 bases between the germline ends. Germline lookup yields CDR1 SEHNR and CDR2 FQNEAQ (reference sequence). CDR3: CASSSESDYEQYF. The CDR3 coding sequence is TGTGCCAGCAGCTCCGAATCGGACTACGAGCAGTACTTC.

This clone was recorded once. The chain is built from TRBV2 and TRBJ1-2; no clear D gene. V lost 8 bases, J lost 1 base, and 11 bases lay in between. CDR1 is SNHLY and CDR2 is FYNNEI in the germline V gene. CDR3 length equals 13 residues. The CDR3 DNA sequence: TGTGCCAGCTGGTCGCGGGTTAACTATGGCTACACCTTC. Amino acids: CASWSRVNYGYTF.

The chain joins TRBV9 to TRBJ1-1; no firm D call. The CDR3 has 14 amino acids. The germline CDR1 and CDR2 sequences are SGDLS and YYNGEE. The V and J ends lost 0 bases and 3 bases respectively, with 9 bases between them. In DNA form, the CDR3 reads TGTGCCAGCAGCGTAGAACAGCTTGACACTGAAGCTTTCTTT. Translating gives CASSVEQLDTEAFF.